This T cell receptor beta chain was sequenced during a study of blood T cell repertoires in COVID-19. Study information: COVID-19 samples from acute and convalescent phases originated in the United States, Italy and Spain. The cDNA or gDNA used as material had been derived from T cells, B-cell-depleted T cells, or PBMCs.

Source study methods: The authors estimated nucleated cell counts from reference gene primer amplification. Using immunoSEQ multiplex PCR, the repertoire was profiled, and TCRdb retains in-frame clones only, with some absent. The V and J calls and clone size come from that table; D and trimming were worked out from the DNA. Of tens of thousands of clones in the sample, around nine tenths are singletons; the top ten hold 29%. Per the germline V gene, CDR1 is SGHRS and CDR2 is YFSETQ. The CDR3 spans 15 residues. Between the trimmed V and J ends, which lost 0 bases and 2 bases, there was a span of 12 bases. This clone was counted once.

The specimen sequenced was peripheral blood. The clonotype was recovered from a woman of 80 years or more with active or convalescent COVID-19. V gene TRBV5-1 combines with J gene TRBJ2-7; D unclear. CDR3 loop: CASSLGASGTYEQYF. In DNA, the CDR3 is TGCGCCAGCAGCTTGGGGGCCAGTGGCACCTACGAGCAGTACTTC.